This T cell receptor (beta chain) was sequenced in a study of cytomegalovirus exposure and HLA in healthy donors. Broader study findings: The Asian-associated ancestry cluster reportedly had fewer N-insertions than the roughly 700-donor mean in a later analysis.

Trimming pared 2 bases from V and 7 bases from J, leaving 20 bases between. Germline V gene data show CDR1 as SGHAT and CDR2 as FQNNGV. The CDR3 totals 17 residues. On this clone: No antigen is known for it.

In the PCR, 60 Vbeta and 13 Jbeta primers were used. Profiling relied on immunoSEQ multiplex PCR, and the TCRdb table lists in-frame clones only, not all of them. The data show roughly 140,000 clones, approximately 68% seen once. This sequence originates from a man aged 55 to 70 in good health and CMV-seronegative. Input material: PBMCs. This chain joins TRBV11-2 and TRBJ1-4; weak D call: TRBD1 (6 bases). This CDR3 is CASSLMGAPDQREKLFF. As DNA, the CDR3 is TGTGCCAGCAGCTTAATGGGGGCCCCGGACCAACGTGAAAAACTGTTTTTT.